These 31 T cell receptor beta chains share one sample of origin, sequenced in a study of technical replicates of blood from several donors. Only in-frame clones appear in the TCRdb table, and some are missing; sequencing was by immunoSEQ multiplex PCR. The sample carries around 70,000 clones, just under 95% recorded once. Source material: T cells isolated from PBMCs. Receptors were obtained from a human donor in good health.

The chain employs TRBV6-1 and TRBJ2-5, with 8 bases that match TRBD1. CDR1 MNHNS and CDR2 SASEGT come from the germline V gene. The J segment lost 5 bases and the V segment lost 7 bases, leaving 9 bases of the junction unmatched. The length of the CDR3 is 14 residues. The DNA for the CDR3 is TGTGCCAGCAAGGGGGGACAGGTATATGAGACCCAGTACTTC. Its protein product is CASKGGQVYETQYF.

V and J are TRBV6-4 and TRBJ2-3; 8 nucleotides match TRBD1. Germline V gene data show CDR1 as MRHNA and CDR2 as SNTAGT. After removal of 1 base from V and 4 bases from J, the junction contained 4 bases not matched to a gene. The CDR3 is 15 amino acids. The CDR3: CASSDLDREADTQYF. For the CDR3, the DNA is TGTGCCAGCAGTGACTTGGACAGGGAGGCAGATACGCAGTATTTT.

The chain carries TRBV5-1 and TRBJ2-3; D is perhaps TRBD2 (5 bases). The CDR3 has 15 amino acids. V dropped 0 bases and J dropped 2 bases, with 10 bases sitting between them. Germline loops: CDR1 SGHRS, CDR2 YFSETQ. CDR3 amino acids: CASSLDGVPTDTQYF. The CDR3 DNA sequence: TGCGCCAGCAGCTTGGACGGGGTTCCCACAGATACGCAGTATTTT.

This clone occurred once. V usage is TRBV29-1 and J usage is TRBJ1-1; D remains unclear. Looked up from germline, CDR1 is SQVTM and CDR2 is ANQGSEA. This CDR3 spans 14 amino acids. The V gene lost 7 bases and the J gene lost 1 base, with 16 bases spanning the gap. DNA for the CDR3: TGCAGCGCCGGGATTAATTTTGGGAACACTGAAGCTTTCTTT. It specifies CSAGINFGNTEAFF.

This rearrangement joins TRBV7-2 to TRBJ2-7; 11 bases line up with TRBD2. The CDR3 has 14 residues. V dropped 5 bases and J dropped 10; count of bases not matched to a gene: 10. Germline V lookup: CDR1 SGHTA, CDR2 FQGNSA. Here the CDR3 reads CASSRGVSGRAQYF. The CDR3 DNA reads TGTGCCAGCAGCCGAGGGGTTAGCGGGAGGGCCCAGTACTTC.

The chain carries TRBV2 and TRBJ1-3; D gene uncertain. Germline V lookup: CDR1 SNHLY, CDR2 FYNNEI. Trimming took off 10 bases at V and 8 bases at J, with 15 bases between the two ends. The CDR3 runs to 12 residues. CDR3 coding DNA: TGTGCCACCAAAGAAGAGGGCCACACCATATATTTT. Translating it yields CATKEEGHTIYF.

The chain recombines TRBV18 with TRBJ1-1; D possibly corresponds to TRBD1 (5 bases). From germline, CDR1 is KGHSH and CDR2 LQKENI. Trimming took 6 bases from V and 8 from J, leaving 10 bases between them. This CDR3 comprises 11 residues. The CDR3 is CASSSGWEAFF. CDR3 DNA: TGTGCCAGCTCGTCAGGGTGGGAAGCTTTCTTT. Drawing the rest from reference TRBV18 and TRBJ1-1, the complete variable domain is NAGVMQNPRHLVRRRGQEARLRCSPMKGHSHVYWYRQLPEEGLKFMVYLQKENIIDESGMPKERFSAEFPKEGPSILRIQQVVRGDSAAYFCASSSGWEAFFGQGTRLTVV.

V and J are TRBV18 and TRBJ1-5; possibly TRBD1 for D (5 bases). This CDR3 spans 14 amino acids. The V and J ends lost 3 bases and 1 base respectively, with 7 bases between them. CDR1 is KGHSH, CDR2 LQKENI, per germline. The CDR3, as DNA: TGTGCCAGCTCACCGGAGGGGAGCAATCAGCCCCAGCATTTT. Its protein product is CASSPEGSNQPQHF.

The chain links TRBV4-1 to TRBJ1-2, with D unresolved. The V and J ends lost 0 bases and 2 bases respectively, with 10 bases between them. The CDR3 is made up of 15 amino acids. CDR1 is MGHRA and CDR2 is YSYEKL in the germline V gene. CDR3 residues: CASSQERRYNYGYTF. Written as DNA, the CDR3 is TGCGCCAGCAGCCAAGAAAGGAGATACAACTATGGCTACACCTTC.

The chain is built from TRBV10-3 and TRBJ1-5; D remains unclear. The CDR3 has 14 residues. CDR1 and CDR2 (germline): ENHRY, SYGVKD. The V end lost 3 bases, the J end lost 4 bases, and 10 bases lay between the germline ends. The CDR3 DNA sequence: TGTGCCATCAGTGACGGTCCCCTAAATCAGCCCCAGCATTTT. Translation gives CAISDGPLNQPQHF.

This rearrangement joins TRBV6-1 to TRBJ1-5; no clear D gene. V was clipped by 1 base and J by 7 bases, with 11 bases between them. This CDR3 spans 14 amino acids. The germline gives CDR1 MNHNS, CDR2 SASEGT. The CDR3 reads CASSEGGVVQPQHF. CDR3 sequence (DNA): TGTGCCAGCAGTGAAGGCGGGGTTGTGCAGCCCCAGCATTTT.

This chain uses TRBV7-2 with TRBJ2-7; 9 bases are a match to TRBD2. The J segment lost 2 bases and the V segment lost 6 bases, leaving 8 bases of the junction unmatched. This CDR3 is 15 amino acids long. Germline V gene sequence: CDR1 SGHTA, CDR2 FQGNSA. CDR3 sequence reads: CASSPIAGDTYEQYF. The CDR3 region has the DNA TGTGCCAGCAGTCCAATAGCGGGAGATACCTACGAGCAGTACTTC.

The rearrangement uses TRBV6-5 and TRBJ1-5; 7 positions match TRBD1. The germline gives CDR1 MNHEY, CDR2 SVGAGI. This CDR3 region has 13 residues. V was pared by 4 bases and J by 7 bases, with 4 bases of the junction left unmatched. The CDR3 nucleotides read TGTGCCAGCAGTTTTGACAGGGCGCAGCCCCAGCATTTT. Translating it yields CASSFDRAQPQHF.

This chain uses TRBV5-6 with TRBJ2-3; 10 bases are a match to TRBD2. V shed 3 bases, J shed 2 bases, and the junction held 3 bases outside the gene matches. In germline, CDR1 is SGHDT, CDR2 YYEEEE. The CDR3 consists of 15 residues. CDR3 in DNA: TGTGCCAGCAGCTGGACTAGCGGACTCACAGATACGCAGTATTTT. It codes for CASSWTSGLTDTQYF. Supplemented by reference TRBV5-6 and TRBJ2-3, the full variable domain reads DAGVTQSPTHLIKTRGQQVTLRCSPKSGHDTVSWYQQALGQGPQFIFQYYEEEERQRGNFPDRFSGHQFPNYSSELNVNALLLGDSALYLCASSWTSGLTDTQYFGPGTRLTVL.

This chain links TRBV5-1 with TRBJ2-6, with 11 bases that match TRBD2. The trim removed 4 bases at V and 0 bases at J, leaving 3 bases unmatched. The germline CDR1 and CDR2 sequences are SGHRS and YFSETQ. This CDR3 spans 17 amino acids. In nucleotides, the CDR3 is TGCGCCAGCAGCGTAACTAGCGGGAGCTCTGGGGCCAACGTCCTGACTTTC. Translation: CASSVTSGSSGANVLTF.

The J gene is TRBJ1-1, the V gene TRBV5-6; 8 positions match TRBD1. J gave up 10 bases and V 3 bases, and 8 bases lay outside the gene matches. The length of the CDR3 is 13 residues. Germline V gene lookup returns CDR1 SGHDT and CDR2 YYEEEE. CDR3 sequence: CASSYRQGRGAFF. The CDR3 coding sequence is TGTGCCAGCAGCTACCGACAGGGGCGCGGAGCTTTCTTT.

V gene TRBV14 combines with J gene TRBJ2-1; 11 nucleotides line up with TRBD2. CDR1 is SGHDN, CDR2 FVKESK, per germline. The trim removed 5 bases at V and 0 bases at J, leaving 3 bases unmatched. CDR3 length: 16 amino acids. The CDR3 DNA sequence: TGTGCCAGCAGCACCCTAGCGGGAGGCTCCTACAATGAGCAGTTCTTC. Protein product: CASSTLAGGSYNEQFF.

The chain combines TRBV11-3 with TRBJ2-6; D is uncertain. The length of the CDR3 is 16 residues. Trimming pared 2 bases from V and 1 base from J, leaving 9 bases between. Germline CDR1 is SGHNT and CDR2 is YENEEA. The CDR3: CASSLKRLSGANVLTF. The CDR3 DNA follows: TGTGCCAGCAGCTTAAAACGGTTATCTGGGGCCAACGTCCTGACTTTC.

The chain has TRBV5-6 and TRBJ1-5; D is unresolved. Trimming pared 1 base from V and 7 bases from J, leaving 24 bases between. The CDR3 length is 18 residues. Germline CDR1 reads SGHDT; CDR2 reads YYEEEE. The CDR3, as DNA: TGTGCCAGCAGCTTGTGGCTTCCGGAAAGGCCAGGAAGGCAGCCCCAGCATTTT. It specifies CASSLWLPERPGRQPQHF.

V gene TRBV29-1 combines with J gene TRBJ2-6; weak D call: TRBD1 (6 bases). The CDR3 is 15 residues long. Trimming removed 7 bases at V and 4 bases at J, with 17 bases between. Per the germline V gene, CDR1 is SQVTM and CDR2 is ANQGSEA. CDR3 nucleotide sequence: TGCAGCGCTGAGACAGGTGGTTACGGGGCCAACGTCCTGACTTTC. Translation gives CSAETGGYGANVLTF.

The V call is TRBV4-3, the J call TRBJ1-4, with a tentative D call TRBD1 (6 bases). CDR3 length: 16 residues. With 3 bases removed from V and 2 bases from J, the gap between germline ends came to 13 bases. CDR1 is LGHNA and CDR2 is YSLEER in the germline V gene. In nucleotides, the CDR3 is TGCGCCAGCAGCCACACGAACAGGGCGACTAATGAAAAACTGTTTTTT. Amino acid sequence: CASSHTNRATNEKLFF.

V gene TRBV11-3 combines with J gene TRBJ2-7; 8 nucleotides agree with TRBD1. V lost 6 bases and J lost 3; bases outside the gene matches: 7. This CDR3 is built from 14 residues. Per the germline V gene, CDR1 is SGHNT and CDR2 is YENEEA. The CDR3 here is CASSSGTGLYEQYF. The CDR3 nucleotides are TGTGCCAGCAGTTCCGGGACAGGCCTCTACGAGCAGTACTTC.

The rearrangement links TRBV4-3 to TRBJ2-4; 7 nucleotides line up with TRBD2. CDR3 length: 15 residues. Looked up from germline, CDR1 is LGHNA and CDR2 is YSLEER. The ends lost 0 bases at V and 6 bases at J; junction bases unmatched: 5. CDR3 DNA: TGCGCCAGCAGCCAAGAAAGCAGCGGGGTAAACATTCAGTACTTC. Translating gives CASSQESSGVNIQYF.

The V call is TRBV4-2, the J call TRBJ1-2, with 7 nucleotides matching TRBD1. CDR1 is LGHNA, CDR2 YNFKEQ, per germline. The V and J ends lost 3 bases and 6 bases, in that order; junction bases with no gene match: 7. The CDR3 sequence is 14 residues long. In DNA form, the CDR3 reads TGTGCCAGCAGCCAGTTACAGGGGATGGATGGCTACACCTTC. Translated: CASSQLQGMDGYTF.

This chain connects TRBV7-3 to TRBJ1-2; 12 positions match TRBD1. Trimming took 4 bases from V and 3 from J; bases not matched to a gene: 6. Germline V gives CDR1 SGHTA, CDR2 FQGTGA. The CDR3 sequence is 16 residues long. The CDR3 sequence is CASSWDRGRLDYGYTF. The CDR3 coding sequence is TGTGCCAGCAGCTGGGACAGGGGGCGCTTGGACTATGGCTACACCTTC.

CDR3 sequence reads: CASSLGDKGKDTF. DNA for the CDR3: TGTGCCAGCAGCTTAGGAGACAAGGGGAAGGACACCTTC. The J gene is TRBJ1-2, the V gene TRBV7-9, with D perhaps matching TRBD1 (5 bases). Trimming cost V 1 base and J 12 bases, with 15 bases left between them. Germline V gene sequence: CDR1 SEHNR, CDR2 FQNEAQ (reference sequence). The CDR3 consists of 13 residues.

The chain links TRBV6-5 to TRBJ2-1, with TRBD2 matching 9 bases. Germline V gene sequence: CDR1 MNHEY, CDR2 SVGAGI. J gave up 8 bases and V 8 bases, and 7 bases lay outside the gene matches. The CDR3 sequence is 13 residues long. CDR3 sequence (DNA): TGTGCCAGCTCCGCGGGAGGGCAGTATGAGCAGTTCTTC. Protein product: CASSAGGQYEQFF.

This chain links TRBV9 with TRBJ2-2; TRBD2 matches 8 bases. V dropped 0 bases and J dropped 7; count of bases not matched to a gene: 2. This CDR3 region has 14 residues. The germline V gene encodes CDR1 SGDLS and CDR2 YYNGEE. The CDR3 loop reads CASSVELAVGELFF. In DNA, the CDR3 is TGTGCCAGCAGCGTAGAACTAGCGGTCGGGGAGCTGTTTTTT. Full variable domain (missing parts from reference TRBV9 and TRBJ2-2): DSGVTQTPKHLITATGQRVTLRCSPRSGDLSVYWYQQSLDQGLQFLIQYYNGEERAKGNILERFSAQQFPDLHSELNLSSLELGDSALYFCASSVELAVGELFFGEGSRLTVL.

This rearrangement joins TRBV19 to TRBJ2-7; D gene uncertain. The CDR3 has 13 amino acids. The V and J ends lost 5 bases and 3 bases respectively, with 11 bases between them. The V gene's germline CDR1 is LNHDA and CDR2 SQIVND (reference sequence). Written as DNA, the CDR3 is TGTGCCAGTAGTTTCGCCCCCGGCTACGAGCAGTACTTC. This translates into CASSFAPGYEQYF.

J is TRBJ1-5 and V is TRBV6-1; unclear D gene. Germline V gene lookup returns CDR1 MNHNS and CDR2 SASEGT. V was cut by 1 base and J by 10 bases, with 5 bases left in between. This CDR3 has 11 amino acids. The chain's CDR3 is CASSEVQPQHF. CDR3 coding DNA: TGTGCCAGCAGTGAAGTTCAACCCCAGCATTTT.

The CDR3 sequence: CASSLGTGGSTGELFF. DNA for the CDR3: TGTGCCAGTAGTCTCGGGACAGGGGGTTCCACCGGGGAGCTGTTTTTT. J is TRBJ2-2 and V is TRBV19, with TRBD1 matching 11 bases. Germline assignment: CDR1 LNHDA and CDR2 SQIVND (reference sequence). CDR3 size: 16 residues. V gave up 5 bases and J gave up 4 bases; unmatched junction bases: 6.